This record looks at one TCR beta chain sequence and its context. The CD4+ fraction was divided into a CD45RA+ naive subset and a CD45RA-negative memory subset. This sample was taken from a study of shared clonotypes between healthy human individuals. In germline, CDR1 is WSHSY, CDR2 SAAADI. The trim removed 6 bases at V and 4 bases at J, leaving 8 bases unmatched. This CDR3 is 14 amino acids long. Every subset had its genomic DNA shared out evenly among several immunoSEQ plates. Only in-frame clones appear in the TCRdb table, and some are missing; sequencing was by immunoSEQ multiplex PCR. The data contain over a million clones, about 80% of them singletons.

The sequencing input was memory CD4+ T cells from PBMCs. The subset here: CD45RA-negative fraction. This TCR came from a man aged 18 to 29 in good health. Some clones in this sample may be carry-over from other donors' samples. This sequence joins TRBV10-2 and TRBJ1-2; 7 nucleotides agree with TRBD1. DNA for the CDR3: TGCGCCAGCAGCGAAGACAGGGCCTTCTATGGCTACACCTTC. It translates to CASSEDRAFYGYTF.